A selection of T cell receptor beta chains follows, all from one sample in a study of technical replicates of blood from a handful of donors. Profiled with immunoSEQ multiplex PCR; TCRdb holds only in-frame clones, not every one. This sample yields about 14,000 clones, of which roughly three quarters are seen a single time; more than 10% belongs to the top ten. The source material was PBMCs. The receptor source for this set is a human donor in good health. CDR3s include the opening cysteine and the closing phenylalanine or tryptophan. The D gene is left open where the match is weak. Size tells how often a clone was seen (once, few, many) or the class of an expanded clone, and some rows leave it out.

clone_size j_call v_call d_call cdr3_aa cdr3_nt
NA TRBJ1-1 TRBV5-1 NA CASSPQTANTEAFF TGCGCCAGCAGCCCGCAGACAGCTAACACTGAAGCTTTCTTT
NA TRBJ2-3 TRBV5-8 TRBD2 CASSLFSGSGPDTQYF TGTGCCAGCAGCTTGTTTAGCGGGAGTGGGCCAGATACGCAGTATTTT
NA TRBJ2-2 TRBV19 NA CASSIMVQVGELFF TGTGCCAGTAGTATTATGGTCCAGGTCGGGGAGCTGTTTTTT
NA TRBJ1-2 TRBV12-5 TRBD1 CASGSRDRDYGYTF TGTGCTAGTGGTTCCCGGGACAGGGACTATGGCTACACCTTC
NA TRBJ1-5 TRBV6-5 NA CATGENQPQHF TGTGCCACCGGGGAGAACCAGCCCCAGCATTTT
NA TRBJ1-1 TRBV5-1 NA CASSLAGPGSEAFF TGCGCCAGCAGCCTCGCGGGCCCCGGGAGTGAAGCTTTCTTT
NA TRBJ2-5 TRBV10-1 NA CASSASQSETQYF TGCGCCAGCAGTGCGTCCCAGTCGGAGACCCAGTACTTC
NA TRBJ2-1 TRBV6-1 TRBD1 CASSEADRVPYNEQFF TGTGCCAGCAGTGAAGCGGACAGGGTACCCTACAATGAGCAGTTCTTC
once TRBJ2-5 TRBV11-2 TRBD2 CASSRSGRETQYF TGTGCCAGCAGCCGTAGCGGGAGAGAGACCCAGTACTTC
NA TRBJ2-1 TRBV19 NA CASSIAGYGNEQFF TGTGCCAGTAGTATAGCTGGTTACGGCAATGAGCAGTTCTTC
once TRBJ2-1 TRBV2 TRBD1 CASRDLRDRGNNEQFF TGTGCCAGCAGGGACCTCCGGGACAGGGGGAACAATGAGCAGTTCTTC
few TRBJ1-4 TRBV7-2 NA CASSLQGLTNEKLFF TGTGCCAGCAGCTTACAGGGGCTAACTAATGAAAAACTGTTTTTT
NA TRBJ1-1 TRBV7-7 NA CASSLNQDTEAFF TGTGCCAGCAGCTTAAACCAGGACACTGAAGCTTTCTTT
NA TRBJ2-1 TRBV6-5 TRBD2 CASSRLAGEGREQFF TGTGCCAGCAGCAGACTAGCGGGAGAGGGGAGGGAGCAGTTCTTC
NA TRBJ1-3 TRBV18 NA CASSPVTGNTIYF TGTGCCAGCTCACCAGTTACTGGAAACACCATATATTTT
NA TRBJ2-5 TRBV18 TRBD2 CASSPSSGPQETQYF TGTGCCAGCTCACCATCTAGCGGCCCCCAAGAGACCCAGTACTTC
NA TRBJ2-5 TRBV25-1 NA CASSLGGSGGGQTQYF TGTGCCAGCAGTCTTGGGGGTAGCGGAGGTGGACAGACCCAGTACTTC
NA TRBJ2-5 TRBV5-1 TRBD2 CASSMTLAEETQYF TGCGCCAGCAGTATGACGCTAGCGGAAGAGACCCAGTACTTC
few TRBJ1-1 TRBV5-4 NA CASSPRREMNTEAFF TGTGCCAGCAGCCCGAGGCGGGAGATGAACACTGAAGCTTTCTTT
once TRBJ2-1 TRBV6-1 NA CASRDAGDEQFF TGTGCCAGCAGGGATGCGGGTGATGAGCAGTTCTTC
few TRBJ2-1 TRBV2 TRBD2 CASSEGLAAYNEQFF TGTGCCAGCAGTGAGGGACTAGCGGCTTACAATGAGCAGTTCTTC
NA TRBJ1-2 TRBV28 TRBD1 CASSGQGVVSNYGYTF TGTGCCAGCAGTGGACAGGGGGTGGTTTCGAACTATGGCTACACCTTC
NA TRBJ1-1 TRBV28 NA CASSRAGTLGTEAFF TGTGCCAGCAGTAGGGCCGGGACACTCGGCACTGAAGCTTTCTTT